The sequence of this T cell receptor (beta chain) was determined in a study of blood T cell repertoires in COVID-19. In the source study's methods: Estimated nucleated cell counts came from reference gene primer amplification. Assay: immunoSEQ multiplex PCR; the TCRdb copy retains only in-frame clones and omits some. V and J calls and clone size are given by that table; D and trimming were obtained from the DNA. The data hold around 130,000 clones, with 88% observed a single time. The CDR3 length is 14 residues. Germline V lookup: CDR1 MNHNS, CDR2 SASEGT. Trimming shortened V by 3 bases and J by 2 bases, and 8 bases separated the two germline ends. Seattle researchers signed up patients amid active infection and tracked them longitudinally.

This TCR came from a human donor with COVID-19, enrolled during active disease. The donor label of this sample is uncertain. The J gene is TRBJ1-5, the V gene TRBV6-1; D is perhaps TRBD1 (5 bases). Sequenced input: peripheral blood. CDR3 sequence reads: CASSEDNGNQPQHF. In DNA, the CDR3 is TGTGCCAGCAGTGAGGACAATGGCAATCAGCCCCAGCATTTT.